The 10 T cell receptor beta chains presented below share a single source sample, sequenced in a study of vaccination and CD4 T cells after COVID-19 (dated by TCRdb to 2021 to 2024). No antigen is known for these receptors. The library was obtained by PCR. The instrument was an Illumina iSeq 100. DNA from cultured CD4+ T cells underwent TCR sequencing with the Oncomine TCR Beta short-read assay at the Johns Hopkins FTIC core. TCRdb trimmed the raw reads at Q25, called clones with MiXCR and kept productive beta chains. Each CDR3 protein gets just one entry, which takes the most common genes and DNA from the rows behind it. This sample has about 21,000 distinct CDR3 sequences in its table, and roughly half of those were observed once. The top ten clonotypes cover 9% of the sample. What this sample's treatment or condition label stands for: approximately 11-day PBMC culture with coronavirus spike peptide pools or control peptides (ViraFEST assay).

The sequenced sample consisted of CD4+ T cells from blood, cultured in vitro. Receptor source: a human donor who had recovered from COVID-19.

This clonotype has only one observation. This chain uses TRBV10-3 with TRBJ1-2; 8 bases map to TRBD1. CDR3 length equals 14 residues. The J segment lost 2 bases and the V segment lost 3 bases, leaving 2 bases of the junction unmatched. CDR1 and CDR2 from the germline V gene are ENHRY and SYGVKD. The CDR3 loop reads CAISDDRGNYGYTF. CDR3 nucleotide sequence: TGTGCCATCAGTGACGACAGGGGAAACTATGGCTACACCTTC.

The CDR3 region has the DNA TGCGCCAGCATCACAGGGAGGGGACTAGCGGGAGGTAACGGGGAGCTGTTTTTT. This codes for CASITGRGLAGGNGELFF. The V gene is TRBV10-2, the J gene TRBJ2-2, with 15 bases lining up with TRBD2. Germline CDR1 is WSHSY and CDR2 is SAAADI. The CDR3 extends over 18 amino acids. J lost 7 bases, V lost 7 bases, and 13 bases had no gene match.

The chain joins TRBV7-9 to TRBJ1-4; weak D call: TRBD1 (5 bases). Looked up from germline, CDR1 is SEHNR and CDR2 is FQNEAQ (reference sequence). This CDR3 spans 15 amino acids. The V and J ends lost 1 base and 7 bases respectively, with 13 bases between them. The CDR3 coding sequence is TGTGCCAGCAGCTTAGGGGACCGGGCAGGTGAAAAACTGTTTTTT. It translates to CASSLGDRAGEKLFF.

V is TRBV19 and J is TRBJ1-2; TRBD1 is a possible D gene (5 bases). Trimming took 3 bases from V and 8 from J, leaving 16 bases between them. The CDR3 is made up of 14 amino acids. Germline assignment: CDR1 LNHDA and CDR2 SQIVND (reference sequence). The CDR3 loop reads CASSIGRGSGGYTF. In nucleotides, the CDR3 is TGTGCCAGTAGTATCGGGAGGGGATCGGGAGGCTACACCTTC.

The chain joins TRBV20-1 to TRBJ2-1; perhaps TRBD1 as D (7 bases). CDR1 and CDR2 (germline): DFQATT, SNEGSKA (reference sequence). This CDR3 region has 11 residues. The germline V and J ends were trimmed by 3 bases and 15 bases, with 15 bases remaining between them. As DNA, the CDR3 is TGCAGTGCTAGGAGGGGGGACAGAGGGTTCTTC. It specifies CSARRGDRGFF.

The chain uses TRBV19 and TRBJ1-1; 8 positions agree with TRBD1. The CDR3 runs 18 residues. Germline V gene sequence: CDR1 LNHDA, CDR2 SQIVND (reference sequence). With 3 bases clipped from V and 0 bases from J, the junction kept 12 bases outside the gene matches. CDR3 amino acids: CASSIRTGRLGMNTEAFF. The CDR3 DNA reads TGTGCCAGTAGTATCCGGACAGGGAGGTTGGGTATGAACACTGAAGCTTTCTTT.

CDR3 sequence: CASSISVTGDQPQHF. The CDR3 DNA sequence: TGTGCCAGCAGTATCTCCGTGACAGGGGATCAGCCCCAGCATTTT. The rearrangement joins TRBV28 to TRBJ1-5; 8 bases line up with TRBD1. The trim removed 5 bases at V and 5 bases at J, leaving 8 bases unmatched. The CDR3 length is 15 residues. Germline values: CDR1 MDHEN, CDR2 SYDVKM. The variable domain in full, completed from reference TRBV28 and TRBJ1-5, reads DVKVTQSSRYLVKRTGEKVFLECVQDMDHENMFWYRQDPGLGLRLIYFSYDVKMKEKGDIPEGYSVSREKKERFSLILESASTNQTSMYLCASSISVTGDQPQHFGDGTRLSIL.

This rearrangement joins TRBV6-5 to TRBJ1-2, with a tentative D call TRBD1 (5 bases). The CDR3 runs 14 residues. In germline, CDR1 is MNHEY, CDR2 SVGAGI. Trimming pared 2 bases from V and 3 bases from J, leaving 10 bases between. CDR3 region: CASSYEGTDYGYTF. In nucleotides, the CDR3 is TGTGCCAGCAGTTACGAGGGGACGGACTATGGCTACACCTTC.

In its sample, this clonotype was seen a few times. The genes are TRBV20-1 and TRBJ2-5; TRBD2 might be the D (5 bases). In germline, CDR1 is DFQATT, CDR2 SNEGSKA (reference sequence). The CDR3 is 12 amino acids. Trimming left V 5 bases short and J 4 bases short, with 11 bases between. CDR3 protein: CSALRRGETQYF. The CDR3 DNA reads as TGCAGTGCTTTACGACGGGGAGAGACCCAGTACTTC.

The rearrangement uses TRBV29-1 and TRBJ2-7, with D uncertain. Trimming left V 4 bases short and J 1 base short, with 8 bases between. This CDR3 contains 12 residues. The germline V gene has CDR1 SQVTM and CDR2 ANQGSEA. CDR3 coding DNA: TGCAGCGTTGCCCCGGATTCCTACGAGCAGTACTTC. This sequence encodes CSVAPDSYEQYF.